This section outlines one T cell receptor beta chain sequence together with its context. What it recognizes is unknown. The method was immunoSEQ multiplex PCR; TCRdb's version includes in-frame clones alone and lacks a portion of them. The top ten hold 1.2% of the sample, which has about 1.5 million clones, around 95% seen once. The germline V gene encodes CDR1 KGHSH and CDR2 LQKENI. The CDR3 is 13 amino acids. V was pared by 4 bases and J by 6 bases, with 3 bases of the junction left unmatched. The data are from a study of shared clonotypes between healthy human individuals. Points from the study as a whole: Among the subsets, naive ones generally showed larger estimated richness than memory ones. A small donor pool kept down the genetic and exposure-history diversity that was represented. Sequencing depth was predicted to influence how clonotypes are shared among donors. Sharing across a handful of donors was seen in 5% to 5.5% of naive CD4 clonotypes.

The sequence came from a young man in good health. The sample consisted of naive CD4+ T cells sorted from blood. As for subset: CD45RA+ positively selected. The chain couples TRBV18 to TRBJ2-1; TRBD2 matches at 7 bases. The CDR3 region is CASSQTGGNEQFF. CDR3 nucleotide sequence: TGTGCCAGCTCACAGACGGGGGGCAATGAGCAGTTCTTC.